The clone carrying this T cell receptor beta chain has a single count. Assay used: immunoSEQ multiplex PCR; TCRdb lists only in-frame clones, some missing. Here the sample spans 50,000 to 75,000 clones, more than 90% being singletons. V lost 4 bases and J 12 bases, leaving 13 bases between the germline ends. CDR1 and CDR2 from the germline V gene are SGHTA and FQGNSA. The CDR3 consists of 12 residues. This sample is part of a study of OX40 agonist ivuxolimab in advanced cancers. Study-wide background: Males comprised 82.7% of the group, whose mean age was around 62 years (range roughly 20 to 85).

The receptor comes from an adult with an advanced solid tumor such as melanoma, head and neck, liver or kidney cancer. The starting material was CD4+ or CD8+ T cells sorted from blood, obtained in a trial of the OX40 agonist ivuxolimab. This rearrangement joins TRBV7-2 to TRBJ2-1; weak D call: TRBD1 (6 bases). The CDR3 region has the DNA TGTGCCAGCAGCTCACAGGGAAACTGGCAGTTCTTC. This sequence encodes CASSSQGNWQFF. The variable domain in full, completed from reference TRBV7-2 and TRBJ2-1, reads GAGVSQSPSNKVTEKGKDVELRCDPISGHTALYWYRQSLGQGLEFLIYFQGNSAPDKSGLPSDRFSAERTGGSVSTLTIQRTQQEDSAVYLCASSSQGNWQFFGPGTRLTVL.